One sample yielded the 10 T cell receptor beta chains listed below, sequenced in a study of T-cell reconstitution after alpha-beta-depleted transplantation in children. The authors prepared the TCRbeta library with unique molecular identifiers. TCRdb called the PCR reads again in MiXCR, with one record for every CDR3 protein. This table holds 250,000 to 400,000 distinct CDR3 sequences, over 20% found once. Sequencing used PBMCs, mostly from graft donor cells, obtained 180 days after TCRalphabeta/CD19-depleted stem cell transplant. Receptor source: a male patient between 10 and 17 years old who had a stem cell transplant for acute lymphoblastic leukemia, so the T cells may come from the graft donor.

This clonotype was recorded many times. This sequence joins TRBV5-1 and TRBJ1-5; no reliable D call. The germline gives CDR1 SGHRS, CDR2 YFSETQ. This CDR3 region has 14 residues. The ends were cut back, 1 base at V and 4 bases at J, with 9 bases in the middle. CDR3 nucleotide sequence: TGCGCCAGCAGCTTGACGGCCGGGAATCAGCCCCAGCATTTT. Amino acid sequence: CASSLTAGNQPQHF. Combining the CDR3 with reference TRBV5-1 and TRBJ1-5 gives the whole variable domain KAGVTQTPRYLIKTRGQQVTLSCSPISGHRSVSWYQQTPGQGLQFLFEYFSETQRNKGNFPGRFSGRQFSNSRSEMNVSTLELGDSALYLCASSLTAGNQPQHFGDGTRLSIL.

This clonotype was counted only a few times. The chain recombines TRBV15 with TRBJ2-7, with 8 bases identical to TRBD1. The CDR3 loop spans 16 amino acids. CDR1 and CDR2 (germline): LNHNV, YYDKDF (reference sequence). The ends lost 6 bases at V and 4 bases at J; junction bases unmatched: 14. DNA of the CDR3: TGTGCCACCAGTATGTCTCTTGTGGGGACAGGATACGAGCAGTACTTC. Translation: CATSMSLVGTGYEQYF.

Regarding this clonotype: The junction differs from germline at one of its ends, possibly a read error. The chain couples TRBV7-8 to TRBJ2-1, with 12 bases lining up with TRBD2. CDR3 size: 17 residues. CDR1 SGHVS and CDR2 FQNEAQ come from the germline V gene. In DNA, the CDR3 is TGTGCCAGCCGCTTCCCCCGGCTAGCGGGAGGGCCACATGAGCAGTTCTTC. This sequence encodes CASRFPRLAGGPHEQFF.

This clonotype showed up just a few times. The CDR3 sequence: CSARDRGFYEQYF. The DNA of the CDR3 is TGCAGTGCTAGGGACAGGGGATTCTACGAGCAGTACTTC. The chain has TRBV20-1 and TRBJ2-7; 9 bases align to TRBD1. J gave up 3 bases and V 3 bases, and 3 bases lay outside the gene matches. In germline, CDR1 is DFQATT, CDR2 SNEGSKA (reference sequence). CDR3 length: 13 amino acids.

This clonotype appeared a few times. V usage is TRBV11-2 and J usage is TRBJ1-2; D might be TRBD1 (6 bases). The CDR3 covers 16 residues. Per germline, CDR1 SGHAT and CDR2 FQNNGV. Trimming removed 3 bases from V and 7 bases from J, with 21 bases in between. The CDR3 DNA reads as TGTGCCAGCAGCTTTGGGCTCCGGGACACCATGGGTGGCTACACCTTC. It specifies CASSFGLRDTMGGYTF.

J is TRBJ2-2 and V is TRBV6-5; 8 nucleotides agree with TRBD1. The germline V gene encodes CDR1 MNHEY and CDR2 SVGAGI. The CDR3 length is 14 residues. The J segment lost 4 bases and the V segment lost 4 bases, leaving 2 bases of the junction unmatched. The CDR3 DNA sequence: TGTGCCAGCAGTTGGACAGGGAGCACCGGGGAGCTGTTTTTT. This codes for CASSWTGSTGELFF.

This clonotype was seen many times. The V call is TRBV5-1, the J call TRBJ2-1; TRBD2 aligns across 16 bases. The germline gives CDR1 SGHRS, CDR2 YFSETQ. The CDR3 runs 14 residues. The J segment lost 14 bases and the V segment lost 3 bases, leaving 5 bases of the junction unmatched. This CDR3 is CASSYGTSGRAEFF. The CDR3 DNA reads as TGCGCCAGCAGCTATGGGACTAGCGGGAGGGCCGAGTTCTTC.

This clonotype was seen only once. As DNA, the CDR3 is TGTGCCAGCAGCCAACTCAGTTGGGCCGGGGAGCTGTTTTTT. This gives the protein CASSQLSWAGELFF. The rearrangement uses TRBV14 and TRBJ2-2; D ambiguous. V shed 2 bases and J shed 6 bases, with 10 bases lying between them. The CDR3 is 14 residues long. CDR1 is SGHDN and CDR2 is FVKESK in the germline V gene.

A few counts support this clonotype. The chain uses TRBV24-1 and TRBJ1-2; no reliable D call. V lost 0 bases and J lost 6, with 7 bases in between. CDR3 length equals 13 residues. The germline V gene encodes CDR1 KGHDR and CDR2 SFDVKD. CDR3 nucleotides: TGTGCCACCAGTGATTTGCCCGGGGATGGCTACACCTTC. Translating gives CATSDLPGDGYTF.

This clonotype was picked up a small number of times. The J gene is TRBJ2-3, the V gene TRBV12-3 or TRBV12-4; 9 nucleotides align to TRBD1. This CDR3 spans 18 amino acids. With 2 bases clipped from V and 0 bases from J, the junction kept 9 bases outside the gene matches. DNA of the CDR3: TGTGCCAGCAGTTTAAACGAAGGGACAGGGCCTAGCACAGATACGCAGTATTTT. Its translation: CASSLNEGTGPSTDTQYF.